Listed below are T cell receptor beta chains from one sample, sequenced in a study of blood T cell repertoires in COVID-19. Data came from immunoSEQ multiplex PCR; TCRdb stores just in-frame clones and leaves some out. The sample shows about 230,000 clones, approximately 84% of them seen only once. The sequencing sample was made of peripheral blood. Receptor source: a man aged 45-60 years with COVID-19, enrolled during active disease. Both conserved end residues are trimmed from each CDR3. Fields, in order: D gene, clone size, V gene, CDR3 protein. D genes are given only for firm matches. Clone size is given for some rows only: seen once, a few or many times, or a class if the clone is expanded.

D gene: TRBD1; clone size: NA; V gene: TRBV7-6; CDR3 protein: ASSLEDRGFLPLNTEAF
D gene: NA; clone size: NA; V gene: TRBV18; CDR3 protein: ASSPMGPWPEAF
D gene: NA; clone size: once; V gene: TRBV2; CDR3 protein: ASSSTAGAEKLF
D gene: TRBD2; clone size: NA; V gene: TRBV5-4; CDR3 protein: ASSSPSGGFYNEQF
D gene: NA; clone size: NA; V gene: TRBV12-3/TRBV12-4; CDR3 protein: ASSFQVDYGYT
D gene: NA; clone size: NA; V gene: TRBV7-2; CDR3 protein: ASSSGYQRDSPLH
D gene: NA; clone size: NA; V gene: TRBV9; CDR3 protein: ASSEEGAGYEQY
D gene: TRBD1; clone size: once; V gene: TRBV5-1; CDR3 protein: ASSLAMRGLTGELF
D gene: NA; clone size: once; V gene: TRBV5-4; CDR3 protein: ASSFPGQRSSYEQY
D gene: TRBD1; clone size: NA; V gene: TRBV5-4; CDR3 protein: ASSLGGSPVGDTIY
D gene: NA; clone size: NA; V gene: TRBV19; CDR3 protein: ASRTGFNQPQH
D gene: TRBD2; clone size: NA; V gene: TRBV28; CDR3 protein: ASSLRPRLAANTGELF
D gene: TRBD2; clone size: once; V gene: TRBV9; CDR3 protein: ASSVVASGDNEQF
D gene: TRBD1; clone size: NA; V gene: TRBV30; CDR3 protein: AWSLQGASGTEAF
D gene: TRBD1; clone size: NA; V gene: TRBV2; CDR3 protein: ASSAGTGYSNQPQH